This section outlines one T cell receptor (beta chain) sequence together with its context. The data originate from a study of patients and donors after allogeneic stem cell transplantation. Looked up from germline, CDR1 is DFQATT and CDR2 is SNEGSKA (reference sequence). The ends lost 4 bases at V and 2 bases at J; junction bases unmatched: 7. This CDR3 has 15 residues. One entry per CDR3 protein, called by TCRdb with MiXCR from the RT-PCR reads. Of 150,000 to 200,000 distinct CDR3 sequences detected, about 32% appear once; the ten largest clones hold around 3%. The receptor's source is a human donor who was either an allogeneic HSCT recipient or a stem cell or donor lymphocyte infusion donor (not recorded which). It is not recorded whose cells these are; they may come from a transplant donor. J is TRBJ2-3 and V is TRBV20-1; 9 bases map to TRBD1. The sample taken for sequencing was blood, either unsorted or a sorted T cell fraction (not recorded which). The DNA for the CDR3 is TGCAGTGCTAACCGACGGGACAGGGACACAGATACGCAGTATTTT. Translating gives CSANRRDRDTDTQYF.